Described below is a single T cell receptor beta chain sequence and its context. The sample belongs to a study of blood T cell repertoires in COVID-19. Under the authors' procedure: It was from reference gene primer amplification that nucleated cell counts were estimated. The repertoire was sequenced with immunoSEQ multiplex PCR; TCRdb's copy has only in-frame clones and lacks some. V, J and clone size derive from that table, while D and trimming were established from the DNA sequence. The data contain approximately 240,000 clones, around 90% of them seen just once; the ten biggest clones take up around 1.8%. Germline V lookup: CDR1 SGHTA, CDR2 FQGNSA. Trimming removed 5 bases from V and 7 bases from J, with 8 bases in between. The CDR3 covers 11 residues. Clinical history reported by participants formed the basis on which cohorts were assigned.

What was sequenced was PBMCs or T cells enriched from blood (not recorded which). The sequence came from a woman aged 18-29 years who had recovered from COVID-19. This chain joins TRBV7-2 and TRBJ1-2, with D unresolved. The CDR3 spells CASSLFSGYTF. The CDR3 nucleotides read TGTGCCAGCAGCCTGTTCTCTGGCTACACCTTC.